The source of this TCR beta chain is a study of cytomegalovirus exposure and HLA in healthy donors. Study at large: There were approximately 85 million unique TCRs (from HLA-typed donors) in an early data release. General study points: Accounts indicate the classifier identified cytomegalovirus status with strong specificity and sensitivity. Several V segments, TRBV6-2 and TRBV6-3 among them, could not be told apart and were dropped. Testing in vitro showed a few CMV-associated chains specific for CMV antigens.

Notes on this clone: Antigen unknown.

The CDR3 runs to 17 residues. Germline CDR1 reads SEHNR; CDR2 reads FQNEAQ (reference sequence). J gave up 1 base and V 2 bases, and 10 bases lay outside the gene matches. Use of 60 Vbeta and 13 Jbeta primers characterized the PCR. Only in-frame clones appear in the TCRdb table, and some are missing; sequencing was by immunoSEQ multiplex PCR. The profile covers roughly 120,000 clones, with 55% to 75% appearing a single time and about 8.2% taken by the ten largest. The sequenced sample was PBMCs. The J gene is TRBJ1-2, the V gene TRBV7-9, with 7 bases identical to TRBD1. This clonotype was obtained from a woman aged 40 to 50 in good health and CMV-seropositive. CDR3 residues: CASSLNGKRGLNYGYTF. DNA of the CDR3: TGTGCCAGCAGCTTAAATGGGAAGAGGGGGCTTAACTATGGCTACACCTTC.